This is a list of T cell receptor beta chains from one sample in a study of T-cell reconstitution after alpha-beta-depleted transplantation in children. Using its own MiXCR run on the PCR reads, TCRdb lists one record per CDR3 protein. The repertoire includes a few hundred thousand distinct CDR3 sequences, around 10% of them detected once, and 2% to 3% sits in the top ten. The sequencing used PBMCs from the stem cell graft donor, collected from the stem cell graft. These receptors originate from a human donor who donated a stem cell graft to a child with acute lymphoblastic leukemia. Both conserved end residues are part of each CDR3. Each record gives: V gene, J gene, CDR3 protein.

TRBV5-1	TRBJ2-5	CASSLAGGETQYF
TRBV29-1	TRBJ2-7	CSVGPLPGLAGVSEQYF
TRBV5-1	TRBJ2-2	CASSLRDSSTGELFF
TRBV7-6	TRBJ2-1	CASSYGTSSSYNEQFF
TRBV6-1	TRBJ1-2	CASSEAPRRSNYGYTF
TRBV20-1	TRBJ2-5	CSARVPGGGETQYF
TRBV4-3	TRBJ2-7	CASSQTGVNEQYF
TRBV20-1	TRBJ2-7	CSARQGAGYEQYF
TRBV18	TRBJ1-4	CASSPGGQDEKLFF
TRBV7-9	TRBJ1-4	CASSLETGTNEKLFF
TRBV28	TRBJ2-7	CASSLAGTSYEQYF
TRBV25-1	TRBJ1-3	CASSELGSGGISGRNTIYF
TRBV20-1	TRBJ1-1	CSARDRGQNTEAFF
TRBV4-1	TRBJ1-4	CASSPRDRAETDEKLFF
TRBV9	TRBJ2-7	CASSVGGGTHEQYF
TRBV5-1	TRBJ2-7	CASSFAEALQAYEQYF
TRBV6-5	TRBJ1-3	CASSWRGAGNTIYF
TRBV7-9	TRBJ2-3	CASSPTESRGDTQYF
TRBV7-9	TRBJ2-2	CASSSPAGTGELFF
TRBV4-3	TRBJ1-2	CASSQVHGYTF
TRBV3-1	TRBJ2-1	CACSQGKGQRSYNEQFF
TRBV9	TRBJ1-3	CASSDWTAGNTIYF
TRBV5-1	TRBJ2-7	CASSPDRGTSYEQYF
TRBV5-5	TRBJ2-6	CASSLIGGDGANVLTF
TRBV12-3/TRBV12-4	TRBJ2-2	CASSLGDGELFF
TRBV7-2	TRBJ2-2	CASSLVALTGELFF
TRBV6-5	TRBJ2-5	CASSYRGQGIGATQYF
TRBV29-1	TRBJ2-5	CSVEDRTSGMLQTQYF
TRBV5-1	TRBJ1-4	CASSLGTGRGNEKLFF
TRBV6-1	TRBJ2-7	CASSPGSEQYF
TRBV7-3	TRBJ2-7	CASSLHDGTPTPEF
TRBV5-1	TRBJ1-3	CASSLGQGASGNTIYF
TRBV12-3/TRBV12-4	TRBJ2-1	CASSKGMEGPAQFF
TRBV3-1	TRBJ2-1	CASSQDREWDRGYNEQFF
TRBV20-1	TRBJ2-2	CSASSLAGYPGELFF
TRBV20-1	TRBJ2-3	CSAKLALWDTQYF
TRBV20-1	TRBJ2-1	CSARVREGRYNEQFF
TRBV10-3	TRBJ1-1	CAISASGNTEAFF
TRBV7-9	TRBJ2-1	CASSLAGGRAHNEQFF
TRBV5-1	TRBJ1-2	CASSLDGQGGIAF
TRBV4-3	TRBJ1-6	CASSQDRGMGSPLHF
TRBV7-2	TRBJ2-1	CASSFERGLGDYNEQFF
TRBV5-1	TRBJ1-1	CASRRRENTEAFF
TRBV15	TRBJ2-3	CATSSHGREVDTQYF
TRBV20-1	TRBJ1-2	CSASSGASKGYTF
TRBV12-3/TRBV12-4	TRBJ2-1	CASTSGRAYNEQFF